This T cell receptor (beta chain) comes out of a study of T cell responses to AZD1222 COVID-19 vaccine. As regards this clone: The antigen remains undetermined.

Study outcomes and limitations: Compared with day 0, the breadth and depth of the Spike-specific TCR repertoire rose significantly after two doses of AZD1222. Among spike-specific TCRs, nearly half reportedly target unmutated variant regions. Repertoire sampling happened only post peak T cell response. Donors were chiefly white British, with a greater number of females, and clonal diversity was perhaps underestimated.

The germline CDR1 and CDR2 sequences are SGHVS and FNYEAQ. This CDR3 is 14 amino acids long. The V and J ends lost 1 base and 2 bases respectively, with 8 bases between them. The assay was immunoSEQ multiplex PCR, and TCRdb's table has in-frame clones only and misses some. The sample includes roughly 120,000 clones, over 75% of them seen just once. This TCR derives from an adult in good health. Specimen: peripheral blood, collected on day 0 of AZD1222 vaccination. The V gene is TRBV7-6, the J gene TRBJ1-2; D ambiguous. The CDR3 protein is CASSLGTGNYGYTF. The CDR3 DNA is TGTGCCAGCAGCTTAGGGACGGGGAACTATGGCTACACCTTC.